The sequence of this T cell receptor beta chain was determined in a study of blood T cell repertoires in COVID-19. For the study at large: The United States, Italy and Spain were the sources of the acute and convalescent COVID-19 samples. Sources were T cells, B-cell-depleted T cells, or PBMCs; the material itself was cDNA or gDNA.

The authors' processing: The authors estimated nucleated cell counts from reference gene primer amplification. Profiled with immunoSEQ multiplex PCR; TCRdb holds only in-frame clones, not every one. That table furnishes V, J and clone size, whereas the DNA furnished D and trimming. Of approximately 210,000 clones detected, approximately 84% appear once; the ten largest clones hold 6.5% to 9%. This CDR3 comprises 19 residues. The germline gives CDR1 GTSNPN, CDR2 SVGIG (reference sequence). V shed 3 bases and J 2 bases; nucleotides not matched to a gene: 18. The V gene is TRBV30, the J gene TRBJ1-2, with 10 bases lining up with TRBD1. This sequence was found in a woman between 50 and 59 years old with active or convalescent COVID-19. Sequencing was performed on peripheral blood. DNA for the CDR3: TGTGCCTGGAGAGGGGGACATCGTGCGGGACAGGGGCGAAACTATGGCTACACCTTC. Encoded protein: CAWRGGHRAGQGRNYGYTF.